This T cell receptor beta chain is drawn from a study of blood T cells in healthy people across ages. With a J-beta primer mix and a sample-barcoded 5' primer, a second PCR ran roughly 6 to 12 cycles. TCRdb reprocessed the 5' RACE reads via MiXCR and lists one record per CDR3 protein. The table lists some 1.6 million distinct CDR3 sequences, almost 35% of them singletons. Comment on this clonotype: What it binds is unknown.

Study-wide results and caveats: As naive T cell percentage varied, TCR beta diversity correlated strongly with it.

Source material: blood. The sequence was collected from a woman in her 30s in good health.

CDR3 sequence: CASSPRARADEQFF. As DNA, the CDR3 is TGTGCCAGCAGCCCCCGGGCCAGGGCCGATGAGCAGTTCTTC. V gene TRBV11-2 combines with J gene TRBJ2-1, with a tentative D call TRBD1 (5 bases). V was pared by 5 bases and J by 8 bases, with 16 bases between. The CDR3 sequence is 14 residues long. CDR1 and CDR2 (germline): SGHAT, FQNNGV.